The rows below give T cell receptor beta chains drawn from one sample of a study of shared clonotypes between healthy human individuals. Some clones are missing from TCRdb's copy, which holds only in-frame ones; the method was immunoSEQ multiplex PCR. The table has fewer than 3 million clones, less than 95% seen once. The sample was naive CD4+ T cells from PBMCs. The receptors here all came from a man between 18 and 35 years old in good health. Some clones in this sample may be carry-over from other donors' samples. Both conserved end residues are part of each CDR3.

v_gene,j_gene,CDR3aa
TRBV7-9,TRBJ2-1,CASSPRLAGSSYNEQFF
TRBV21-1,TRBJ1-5,CASSKGGSSDRRNQPQHF
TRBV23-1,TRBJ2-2,CASTHRSGRGSTGELFF
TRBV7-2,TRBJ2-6,CASSPGGAGANVLTF
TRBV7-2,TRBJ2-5,CASSLASETQYF
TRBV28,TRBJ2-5,CASSSGGKVETQYF
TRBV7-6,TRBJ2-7,CASSLMSGRAEKQYF
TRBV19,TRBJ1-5,CASSIESGSNQPQHF
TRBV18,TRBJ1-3,CASSPGSGNTIYF
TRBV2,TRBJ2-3,CASSLAVSTDTQYF
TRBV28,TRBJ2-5,CASSSGTSGRAGETQYF
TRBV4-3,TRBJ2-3,CASSRENRGTSTDTQYF
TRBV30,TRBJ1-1,CAWSVLWAGGWGGEAFF
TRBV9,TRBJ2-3,CASSPRGQGTDTQYF
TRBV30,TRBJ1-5,CAWRGTGRGQPQHF
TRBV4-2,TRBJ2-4,CASSQEDRGPKNIQYF
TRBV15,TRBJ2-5,CATSRDSVGTQYF
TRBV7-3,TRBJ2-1,CASSSGPGLVYEQFF
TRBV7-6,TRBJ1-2,CASSLAGTEYYGYTF
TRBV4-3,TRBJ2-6,CASSQDLAPDLGANVLTF
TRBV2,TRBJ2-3,CASSASGRLSDTQYF
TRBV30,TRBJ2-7,CAWTSSGSHYEQYF
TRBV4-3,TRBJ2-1,CASSGLGGRAGEQFF
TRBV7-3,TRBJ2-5,CASSQDRAETQYF
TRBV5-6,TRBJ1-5,CASSLALGQPQHF
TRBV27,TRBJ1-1,CASSLSAVNTEAFF
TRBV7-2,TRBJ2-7,CASISAPRPAGEQYF
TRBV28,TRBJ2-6,CASSSPGDSRKWGANVLTF
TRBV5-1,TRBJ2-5,CASSLGSGPQETQYF
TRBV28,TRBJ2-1,CASSTPGPNNEQFF
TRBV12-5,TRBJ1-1,CASGLGRATEAFF
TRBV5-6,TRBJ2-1,CASSRGMGESYNEQFF
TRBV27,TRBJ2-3,CASSFREGTDTQYF
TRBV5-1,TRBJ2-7,CASSPGVSTHEQYF
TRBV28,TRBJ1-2,CASSSLGQTTVVIYGYTF
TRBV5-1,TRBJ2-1,CASSLDPGTFSEQFF